This T cell receptor (beta chain) came from a study of CD8 T cells in ankylosing spondylitis. Broader study findings: Reports say disease-linked clones showed up significantly more in matched ankylosing spondylitis synovial fluid. Existing reports had already noted some motif variants in reactive arthritis synovial fluid and blood.

Construction of TCR beta libraries was performed using quantitative 5'-RACE with molecular barcodes. TCRdb re-derived calls from the 5' RACE reads in MiXCR, one entry per CDR3 protein. Found here are a few hundred thousand distinct CDR3 sequences, 15% to 20% of them singletons; the top ten hold around 33%. V trimming: 3 bases; J trimming: 6 bases; junction bases outside the gene matches: 2. This CDR3 has 13 amino acids. Worth noting for this clonotype: Its antigen remains unknown.

The sequence came from a male donor with ankylosing spondylitis or in good health (not recorded which). The sequenced material came from blood, either unsorted or a sorted T cell fraction (not recorded which). The rearrangement links TRBV12-3 or TRBV12-4 to TRBJ1-5, with 7 bases matching TRBD1. The CDR3 reads CASSLEGAQPQHF. CDR3 nucleotide sequence: TGTGCCAGCAGTTTGGAGGGGGCTCAGCCCCAGCATTTT.